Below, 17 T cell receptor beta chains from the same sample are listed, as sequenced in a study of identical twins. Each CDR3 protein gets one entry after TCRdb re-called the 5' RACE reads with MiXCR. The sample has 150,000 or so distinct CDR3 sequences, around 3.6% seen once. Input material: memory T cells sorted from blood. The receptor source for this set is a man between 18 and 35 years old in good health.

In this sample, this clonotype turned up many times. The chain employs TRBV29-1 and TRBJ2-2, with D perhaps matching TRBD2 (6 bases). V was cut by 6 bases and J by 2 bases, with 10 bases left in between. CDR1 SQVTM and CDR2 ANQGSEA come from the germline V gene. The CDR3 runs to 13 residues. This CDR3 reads CSVGLHNTGELFF. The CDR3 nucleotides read TGCAGCGTGGGACTGCATAACACCGGGGAGCTGTTTTTT.

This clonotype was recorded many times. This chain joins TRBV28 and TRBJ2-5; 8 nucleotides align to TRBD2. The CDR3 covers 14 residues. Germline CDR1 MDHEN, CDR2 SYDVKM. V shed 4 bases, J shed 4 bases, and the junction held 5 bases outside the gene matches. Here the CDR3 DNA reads TGTGCCAGCAGTTCGAGCGGGAGAGGAGAGACCCAGTACTTC. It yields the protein CASSSSGRGETQYF. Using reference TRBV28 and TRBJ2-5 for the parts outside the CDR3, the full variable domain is DVKVTQSSRYLVKRTGEKVFLECVQDMDHENMFWYRQDPGLGLRLIYFSYDVKMKEKGDIPEGYSVSREKKERFSLILESASTNQTSMYLCASSSSGRGETQYFGPGTRLLVL.

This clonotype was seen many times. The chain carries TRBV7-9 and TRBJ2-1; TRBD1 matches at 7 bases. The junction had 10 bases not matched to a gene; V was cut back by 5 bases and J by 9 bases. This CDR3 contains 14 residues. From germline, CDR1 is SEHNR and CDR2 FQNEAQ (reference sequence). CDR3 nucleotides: TGTGCCAGCAGCATAGGACAGGCCTCGGGTGAGCAGTTCTTC. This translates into CASSIGQASGEQFF.

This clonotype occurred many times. CDR3 loop: CSVRLAVTYEQYF. CDR3 sequence (DNA): TGCAGCGTTAGACTAGCGGTCACCTACGAGCAGTACTTC. The rearrangement uses TRBV29-1 and TRBJ2-7; the match to TRBD2 covers 9 bases. After removal of 5 bases from V and 2 bases from J, the junction contained 4 bases not matched to a gene. From germline, CDR1 is SQVTM and CDR2 ANQGSEA. The CDR3 runs to 13 residues.

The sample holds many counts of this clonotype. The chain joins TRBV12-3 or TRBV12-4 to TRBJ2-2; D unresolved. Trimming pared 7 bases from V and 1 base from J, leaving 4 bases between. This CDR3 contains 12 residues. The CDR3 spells CASKENTGELFF. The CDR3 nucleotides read TGTGCCAGCAAGGAGAACACCGGGGAGCTGTTTTTT.

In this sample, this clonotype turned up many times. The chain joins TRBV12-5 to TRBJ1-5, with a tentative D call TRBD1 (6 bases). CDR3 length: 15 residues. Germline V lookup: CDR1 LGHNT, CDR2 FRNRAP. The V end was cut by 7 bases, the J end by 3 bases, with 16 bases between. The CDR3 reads CASALGHFDNQPQHF. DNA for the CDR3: TGTGCTAGTGCCTTGGGACACTTTGACAATCAGCCCCAGCATTTT.

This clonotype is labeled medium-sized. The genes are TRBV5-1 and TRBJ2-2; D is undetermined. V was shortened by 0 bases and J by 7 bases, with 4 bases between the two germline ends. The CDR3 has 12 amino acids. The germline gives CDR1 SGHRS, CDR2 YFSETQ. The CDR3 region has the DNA TGCGCCAGCAGCTTGGGCAGCGGGGAGCTGTTTTTT. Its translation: CASSLGSGELFF.

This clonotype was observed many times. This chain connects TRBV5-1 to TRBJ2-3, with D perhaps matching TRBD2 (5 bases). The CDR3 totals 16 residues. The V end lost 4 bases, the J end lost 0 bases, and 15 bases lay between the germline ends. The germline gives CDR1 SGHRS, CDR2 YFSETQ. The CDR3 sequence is CASSLIGGESTDTQYF. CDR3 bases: TGCGCCAGCAGCCTTATAGGAGGCGAGAGCACAGATACGCAGTATTTT.

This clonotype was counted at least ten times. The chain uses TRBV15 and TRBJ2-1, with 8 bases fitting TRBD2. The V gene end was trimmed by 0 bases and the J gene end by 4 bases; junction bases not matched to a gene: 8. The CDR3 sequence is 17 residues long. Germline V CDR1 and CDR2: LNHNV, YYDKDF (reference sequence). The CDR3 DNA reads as TGTGCCACCAGCAGAGATCCCGGGGGGGACGAATACAATGAGCAGTTCTTC. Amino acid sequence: CATSRDPGGDEYNEQFF.

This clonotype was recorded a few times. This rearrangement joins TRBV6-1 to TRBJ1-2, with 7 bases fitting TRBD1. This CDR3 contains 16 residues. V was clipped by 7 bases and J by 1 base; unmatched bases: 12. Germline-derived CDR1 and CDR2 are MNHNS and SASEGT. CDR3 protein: CASIETGRSGNYGYTF. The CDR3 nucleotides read TGTGCCAGCATTGAGACAGGGCGGAGTGGTAACTATGGCTACACCTTC.

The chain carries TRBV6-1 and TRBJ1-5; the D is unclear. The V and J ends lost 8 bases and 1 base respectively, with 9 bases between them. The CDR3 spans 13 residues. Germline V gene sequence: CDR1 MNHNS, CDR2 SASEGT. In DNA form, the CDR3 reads TGTGCCAGCCGGATTTTGAGCAATCAGCCCCAGCATTTT. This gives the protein CASRILSNQPQHF.

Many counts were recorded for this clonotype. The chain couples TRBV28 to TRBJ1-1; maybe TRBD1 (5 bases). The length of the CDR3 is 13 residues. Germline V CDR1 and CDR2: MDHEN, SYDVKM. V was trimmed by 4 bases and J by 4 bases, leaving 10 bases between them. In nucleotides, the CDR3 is TGTGCCAGCAGTTGGGGGGTACGCACTGAAGCTTTCTTT. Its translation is CASSWGVRTEAFF.

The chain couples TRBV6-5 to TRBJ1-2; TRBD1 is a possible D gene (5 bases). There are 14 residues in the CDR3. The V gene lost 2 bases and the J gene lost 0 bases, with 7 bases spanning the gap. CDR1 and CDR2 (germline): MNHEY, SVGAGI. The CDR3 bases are TGTGCCAGCAGTTACCAGGGTACTAACTATGGCTACACCTTC. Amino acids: CASSYQGTNYGYTF.

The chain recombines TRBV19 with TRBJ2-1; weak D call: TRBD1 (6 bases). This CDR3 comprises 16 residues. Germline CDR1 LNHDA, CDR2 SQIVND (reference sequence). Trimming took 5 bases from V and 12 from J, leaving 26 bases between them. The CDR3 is CASSPTRTVRNNGQFF. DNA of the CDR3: TGTGCCAGTAGTCCCACTAGGACAGTGCGGAATAACGGGCAGTTCTTC.

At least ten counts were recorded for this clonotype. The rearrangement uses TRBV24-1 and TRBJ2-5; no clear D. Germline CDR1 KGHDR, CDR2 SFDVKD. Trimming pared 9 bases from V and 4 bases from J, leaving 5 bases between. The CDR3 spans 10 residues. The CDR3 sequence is CATLRETQYF. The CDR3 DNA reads TGTGCCACCCTCCGAGAGACCCAGTACTTC.

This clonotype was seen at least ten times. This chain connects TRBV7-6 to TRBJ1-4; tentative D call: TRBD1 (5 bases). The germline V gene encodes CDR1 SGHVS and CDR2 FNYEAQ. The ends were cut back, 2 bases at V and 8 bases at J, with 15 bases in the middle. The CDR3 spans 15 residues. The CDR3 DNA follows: TGTGCCAGCAGCTTAAGTGGAGGGGTTCCAGAAAAACTGTTTTTT. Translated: CASSLSGGVPEKLFF.

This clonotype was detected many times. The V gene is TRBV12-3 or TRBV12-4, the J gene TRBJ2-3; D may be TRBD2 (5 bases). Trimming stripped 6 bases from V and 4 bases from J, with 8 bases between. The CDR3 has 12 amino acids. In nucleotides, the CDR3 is TGTGCCAGCAGACGGAGGTCAGATACGCAGTATTTT. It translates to CASRRRSDTQYF.